Sequencing of this T cell receptor (beta chain) was carried out in a study of blood T cells in healthy people across ages. Findings of the study overall: Significant beta diversity loss was already apparent by age roughly 40, declining roughly linearly. More naive CD4+ cells and higher diversity were found in long-lived than in aged donors.

In its sample, this clonotype was seen a few times. Its antigen is currently unknown. The germline gives CDR1 MDHEN, CDR2 SYDVKM. The CDR3 has 20 residues. With V trimmed by 6 bases and J by 5 bases, 24 bases remained unmatched. For the second PCR, which ran for about 7 to 11 cycles, a sample-barcoded 5' primer and a J-beta primer mix were used. TCRdb ran MiXCR on the 5' RACE reads and lists one entry per CDR3 protein. Among about 1 million distinct CDR3 sequences listed, approximately 26% were seen once. The people who gave samples were healthy Caucasians from Russia, aged roughly 6 to 100. The same specimen was also included in a second study, on T cells of mothers and their children. That source reports: Over 9 million reads per mother and roughly 3 million per child were obtained.

The source is a girl aged 2-15 years in good health. This chain links TRBV28 with TRBJ1-4; 7 bases are a match to TRBD1. Specimen: blood. Here the CDR3 reads CASSPLSSFLVRGQNEKLFF. The CDR3 DNA sequence: TGTGCCAGCAGCCCCCTCTCTAGTTTTTTAGTAAGGGGGCAGAATGAAAAACTGTTTTTT. The entire variable domain, with the rest obtained from reference TRBV28 and TRBJ1-4, is as follows: DVKVTQSSRYLVKRTGEKVFLECVQDMDHENMFWYRQDPGLGLRLIYFSYDVKMKEKGDIPEGYSVSREKKERFSLILESASTNQTSMYLCASSPLSSFLVRGQNEKLFFGSGTQLSVL.